This T cell receptor (beta chain) was captured in a study of glioma-infiltrating T cells after dendritic cell vaccination (dated by TCRdb to about 2016). Background for the entire study: A cohort of roughly 15 glioblastoma patients from Phase I and II dendritic cell vaccination trials was included, of whom 9 were newly diagnosed and 6 had recurrent disease. The vaccine was prepared from monocyte-derived dendritic cells that were cultured for 6 to 7 days with IL-4 and GM-CSF and then pulsed overnight with autologous tumor lysate. Autologous tumor lysate-pulsed dendritic cell vaccination was administered to the patients between about 2003 and 2013. Patients received three intradermal dendritic cell vaccine injections at biweekly intervals in the arm below the axilla. Survival after dendritic cell vaccination was correlated with TCR sequencing metrics such as TIL content and the overlap between tumor and blood repertoires. Tumor-infiltrating lymphocyte content was quantified and tumor and blood repertoires were compared in dendritic cell-vaccinated glioblastoma patients by deep sequencing of TCR beta CDR3 regions.

In the paper's terms, the time point label means: after dendritic cell vaccination, including at tumor progression/relapse. Patients were selected for having adequate residual fresh-frozen tumor tissue and more than two years of available survival data. Although molecular status otherwise differed among the glioblastoma patients, no patient had an isocitrate dehydrogenase mutation. PBMC collection took place before vaccination, two weeks after the third vaccination, and at tumor progression if progression occurred. The Qiagen DNeasy Blood extraction Kit was used to extract genomic DNA. TCRB CDR3 regions were amplified from about 1.9 ug genomic DNA, or all available DNA if less, using the immunoSEQ assay. For multiplex PCR, 60 forward primers for TCR V beta segments and 13 reverse primers for J beta segments were used. To estimate reads per starting template, synthetic control templates were spiked into each sample at limiting dilution. The Illumina HiSeq System generated 87 bp sequencing reads. On the authors' methods: PCR and sequencing errors were removed by a nearest neighbor algorithm that merged closely related sequences. TCR overlap was defined as the percentage of unique tumor TCR beta sequences that were also present in the same patient's peripheral blood. Entries here come from immuneACCESS through TCRdb and include only in-frame sequences with V and J called. Some clones fail to appear in such tables; in the studies checked, an unresolved V gene covers under half of the shortfall, and the cause of the remainder is unknown. That table supplies the V and J calls and clone size; D and trimming were determined from the DNA. In this sample the table shows about 99,000 clones, around 80% of which occur a single time. Of the sample, 5.4% is held by the ten largest clones.

The CDR3 holds 17 amino acids from the cysteine to the phenylalanine. This entry keeps only the CDR3 DNA: 51 bases, framed from base 1. Compared with germline, V lacks 1 base and J lacks 0 bases; bases without a gene match: 5. Taken from the germline V gene, the CDR1 and CDR2 loops are MGHRA and YSYEKL. Notes on this clone: This receptor's antigen is unknown. Qualities for individual bases were not recorded, and no much larger clone is one base off.

General findings and caveats noted by the study authors: The response model built on TCR overlap across three groups was characterized as speculative, with prospective validation still needed. The cohort was small and heterogeneous, few patients had complete blood and tumor sets, and even fewer had initial-recurrent tumor pairs. No direct relationship between TCR clonality and survival was found, suggesting that a diverse polyclonal response may matter. After dendritic cell vaccination, a higher estimated pretreatment TIL content predicted longer time to progression and longer overall survival.

The source was blood, collected after dendritic cell vaccination. The chain joins TRBV4-1 to TRBJ2-3, with 9 bases in between that match TRBD1. This clonotype originated in a human donor with glioblastoma. The encoded CDR3 is CASSQAAGQGSTDTQYF. The nucleotide sequence is TGCGCCAGCAGCCAAGCCGCGGGACAGGGCAGCACAGATACGCAGTATTTT.